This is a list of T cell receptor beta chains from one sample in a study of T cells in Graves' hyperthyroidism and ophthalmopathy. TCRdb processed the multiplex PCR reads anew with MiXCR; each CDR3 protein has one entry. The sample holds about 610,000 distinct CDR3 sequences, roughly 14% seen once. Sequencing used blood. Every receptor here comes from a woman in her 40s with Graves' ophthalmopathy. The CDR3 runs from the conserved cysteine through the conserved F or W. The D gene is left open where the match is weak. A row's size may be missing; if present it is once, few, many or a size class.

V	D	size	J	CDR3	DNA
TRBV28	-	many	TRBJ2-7	CASSLNSFYEQYF	TGTGCCAGCAGTTTAAACAGCTTCTACGAGCAGTACTTC
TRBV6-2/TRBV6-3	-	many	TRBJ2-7	CASSSDGSYEQYF	TGTGCCAGCAGTTCGGACGGTTCCTACGAGCAGTACTTC
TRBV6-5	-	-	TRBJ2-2	CASSYFSAENTGELFF	TGTGCCAGCAGTTACTTCTCAGCGGAGAACACCGGGGAGCTGTTTTTT
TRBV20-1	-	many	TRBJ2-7	CSARGQVHEQYF	TGCAGTGCTAGAGGACAGGTCCACGAGCAGTACTTC
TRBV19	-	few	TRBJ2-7	CASSLSGGVAIYEQYF	TGTGCCAGTAGTCTCTCCGGCGGGGTAGCAATATACGAGCAGTACTTC
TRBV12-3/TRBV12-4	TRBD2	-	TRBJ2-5	CASSPTSGHQETQYF	TGTGCCAGCAGCCCGACTAGCGGGCACCAAGAGACCCAGTACTTC
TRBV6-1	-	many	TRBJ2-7	CASRKTADYEQYF	TGTGCCAGCCGGAAGACGGCGGACTACGAGCAGTACTTC
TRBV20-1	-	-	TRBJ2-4	CSARDFGGYSHNIQYF	TGCAGTGCTAGAGATTTCGGAGGGTACTCACACAACATTCAGTACTTC
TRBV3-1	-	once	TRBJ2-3	CASSQAGSATQYF	TGTGCCAGCAGCCAGGCCGGGTCTGCGACGCAGTATTTT
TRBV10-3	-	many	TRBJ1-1	CAISEPGQNTEAFF	TGTGCCATCAGTGAGCCTGGACAGAACACTGAAGCTTTCTTT
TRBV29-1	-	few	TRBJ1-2	CSVEERAYGYTF	TGCAGCGTTGAAGAAAGGGCCTATGGCTACACCTTC
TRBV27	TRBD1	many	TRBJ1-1	CASRGTGRPEAFF	TGTGCCAGCAGAGGGACAGGGAGACCTGAAGCTTTCTTT
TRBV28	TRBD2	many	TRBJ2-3	CASSLGSGLAGGRKYF	TGTGCCAGCAGTTTAGGATCGGGACTAGCGGGAGGGCGTAAATATTTT
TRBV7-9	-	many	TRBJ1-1	CASTEGGTEAFF	TGTGCCAGCACCGAGGGGGGCACTGAAGCTTTCTTT
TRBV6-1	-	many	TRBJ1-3	CASSEGSTGNTIYF	TGTGCCAGCAGTGAGGGATCCACGGGAAACACCATATATTTT
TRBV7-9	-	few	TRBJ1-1	CASSDGTQNTEAFF	TGTGCCAGCAGCGACGGGACACAGAACACTGAAGCTTTCTTT
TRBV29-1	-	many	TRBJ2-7	CSVDKGHGYEQYF	TGCAGCGTTGACAAGGGACACGGCTACGAGCAGTACTTC
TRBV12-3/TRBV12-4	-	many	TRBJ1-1	CASSRITEAFF	TGTGCCAGCAGCCGGATTACTGAAGCTTTCTTT
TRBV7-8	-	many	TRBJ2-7	CASSFGSGSYEQYF	TGTGCCAGCAGCTTCGGTAGCGGATCCTACGAGCAGTACTTC
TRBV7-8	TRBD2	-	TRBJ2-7	CASSLEGLPIYEQYF	TGTGCCAGCAGCTTAGAGGGACTACCGATCTACGAGCAGTACTTC
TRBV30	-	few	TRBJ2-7	CAWSDLKRVAREQYF	TGTGCCTGGAGTGACTTAAAGAGGGTGGCAAGGGAGCAGTACTTC
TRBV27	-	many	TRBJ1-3	CASSQRGTGNTIYF	TGTGCCAGCAGTCAACGAGGAACTGGAAACACCATATATTTT
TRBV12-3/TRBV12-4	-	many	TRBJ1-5	CASSFSGRDNQPQHF	TGTGCCAGCAGTTTCTCGGGACGGGACAATCAGCCCCAGCATTTT
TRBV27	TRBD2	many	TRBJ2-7	CASSLIAGAYEQYF	TGTGCCAGCAGTTTAATTGCGGGAGCCTACGAGCAGTACTTC
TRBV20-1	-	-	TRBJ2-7	CSAGTIQSYEQYF	TGCAGTGCCGGGACAATCCAGTCCTACGAGCAGTACTTC
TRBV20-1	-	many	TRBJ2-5	CSASGGFQETQYF	TGCAGTGCTAGTGGGGGATTCCAAGAGACCCAGTACTTC
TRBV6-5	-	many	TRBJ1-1	CASSYSSPATSEAFF	TGTGCCAGCAGTTACTCGAGTCCGGCGACGAGTGAAGCTTTCTTT
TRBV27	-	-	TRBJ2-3	CASSLLGGTDTQYF	TGTGCCAGCAGTCTCCTGGGGGGCACAGATACGCAGTATTTT
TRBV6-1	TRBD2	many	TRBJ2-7	CASSPSGRYSYEQYF	TGTGCCAGCAGCCCCAGCGGGAGGTACTCCTACGAGCAGTACTTC
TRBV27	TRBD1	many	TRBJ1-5	CASSPGTGREQPQHF	TGTGCCAGCAGTCCCGGGACAGGGAGGGAACAGCCCCAGCATTTT
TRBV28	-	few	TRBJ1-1	CASSFDGRRRTEAFF	TGTGCCAGCAGTTTTGATGGCAGGCGGCGCACTGAAGCTTTCTTT
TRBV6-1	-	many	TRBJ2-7	CASSIDSYLSEQYF	TGTGCCAGCAGTATTGACAGCTACCTCAGCGAGCAGTACTTC
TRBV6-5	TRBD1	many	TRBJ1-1	CASSYSVGRGGTEAFF	TGTGCCAGCAGTTACTCCGTCGGCAGGGGGGGAACTGAAGCTTTCTTT
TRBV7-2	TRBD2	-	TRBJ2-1	CASSLAALGLAGINEQFF	TGTGCCAGCAGCTTAGCCGCATTGGGACTAGCGGGTATTAATGAGCAGTTCTTC
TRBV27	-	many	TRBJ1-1	CASSNRPMNTEAFF	TGTGCCAGCAGTAACAGGCCAATGAACACTGAAGCTTTCTTT
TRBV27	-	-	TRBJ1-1	CASRVDKYTEAFF	TGTGCCAGCAGGGTCGACAAGTACACTGAAGCTTTCTTT
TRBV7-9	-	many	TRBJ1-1	CASSLVGWGNTEAFF	TGTGCCAGCAGCTTAGTAGGGTGGGGGAACACTGAAGCTTTCTTT
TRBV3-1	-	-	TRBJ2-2	CASSPITYGGELFF	TGTGCCAGCAGCCCAATCACCTATGGCGGGGAGCTGTTTTTT
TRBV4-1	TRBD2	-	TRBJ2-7	CARSQGLAGGRSYEQYF	TGCGCCCGCAGCCAAGGCCTAGCGGGAGGGAGATCCTACGAGCAGTACTTC
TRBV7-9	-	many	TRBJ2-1	CASSSESYNEQFF	TGTGCCAGCAGCTCCGAATCCTACAATGAGCAGTTCTTC
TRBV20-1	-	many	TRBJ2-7	CSAMGRQYF	TGCAGTGCTATGGGGAGGCAGTACTTC
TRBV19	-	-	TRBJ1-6	CASHGGGESPLHF	TGTGCCAGTCACGGGGGAGGGGAATCACCCCTCCACTTT
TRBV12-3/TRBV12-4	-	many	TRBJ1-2	CASSPGPLNYGYTF	TGTGCCAGCAGTCCCGGGCCGCTAAACTATGGCTACACCTTC
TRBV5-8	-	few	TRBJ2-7	CASSFRGGGESSYEQYF	TGTGCCAGCAGCTTCCGAGGTGGCGGGGAGAGCTCCTACGAGCAGTACTTC
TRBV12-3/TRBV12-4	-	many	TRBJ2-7	CASSPGSTYEQYF	TGTGCCAGCAGTCCGGGGAGCACCTACGAGCAGTACTTC
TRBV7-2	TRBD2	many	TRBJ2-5	CASSRLLAGAPGNNQETQYF	TGTGCCAGCAGCCGCCTACTAGCGGGAGCCCCAGGCAATAACCAAGAGACCCAGTACTTC
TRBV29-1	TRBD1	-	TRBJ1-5	CSDPGQRNQPQHF	TGCAGCGATCCGGGACAGAGAAATCAGCCCCAGCATTTT
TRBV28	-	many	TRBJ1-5	CASSDQGINQPQHF	TGTGCCAGCAGTGACCAGGGGATAAATCAGCCCCAGCATTTT